This T cell receptor beta chain was captured in a study of early T cells in non-severe SARS-CoV-2 infection. This CDR3 spans 12 amino acids. Trimming removed 2 bases at V and 1 base at J, with 5 bases between. The V gene's germline CDR1 is SQVTM and CDR2 ANQGSEA. TCRdb recomputed calls from the 5' RACE reads with MiXCR, one row per CDR3 protein. The sample has around 61,000 distinct CDR3 sequences; over 12% are singletons. This chain links TRBV29-1 with TRBJ2-5; tentative D call: TRBD2 (5 bases). The input for sequencing was whole blood, taken at baseline. This receptor was identified in an adult who was a healthcare worker with PCR-confirmed SARS-CoV-2 infection or an uninfected control (not recorded which). The CDR3 DNA is TGCAGCGTTGAACTAGCCCAAGAGACCCAGTACTTC. It encodes CSVELAQETQYF.